The source of this T cell receptor beta chain is a study of shared clonotypes between healthy human individuals. The table came from immunoSEQ multiplex PCR; TCRdb's copy has only in-frame clones and leaves some out. There are fewer than 1.8 million clones in the sample; 98% occur only once, and roughly 0.35% lies in the top ten. As to this clone: The antigen remains unidentified.

The CDR3 consists of 18 residues. Germline assignment: CDR1 MDHEN and CDR2 SYDVKM. J was trimmed by 3 bases and V by 6 bases; bases with no gene match: 20. Overall study results and limits: Across a handful of donors, naive CD4 shared around 5.3%, naive CD8 around 4%, memory CD4 roughly 2.5%, memory CD8 0.4%. Sequencing depth was expected to affect clonotype sharing among donors.

V gene TRBV28 combines with J gene TRBJ2-7; 7 bases are shared with TRBD2. The origin of this receptor is a man aged 30 to 45 in good health. Material: naive CD4+ T cells sorted from blood. Stated subset: CD45RA+ positively selected. CDR3 sequence reads: CASSERTRRIGRYYEQYF. The CDR3 nucleotides are TGTGCCAGCAGCGAAAGGACTAGAAGGATCGGGAGGTACTACGAGCAGTACTTC.